This T cell receptor beta chain appears in the sequencing data of a study of graft-versus-host responses after intestinal transplantation (dated by TCRdb to 2020 to 2023). About the full investigation: Multivisceral, liver-intestinal, or isolated intestinal transplants were received by the recipients. A cohort of approximately 24 intestinal transplant recipients, including one retransplant, was enrolled, and a few patients lacking pretransplant specimens were excluded. Samples from three later patients were sequenced in-house on an Illumina MiSeq with MiXCR processing rather than by the commercial service. Alloreactive clones were identified by sequencing pre-transplant mixed lymphocyte reaction products and comparing these products with unstimulated pre-transplant donor and recipient T cells. Every recipient was given anti-thymocyte globulin induction, then maintenance tacrolimus and steroids for 3 to 4 years. A peak of at least 4% donor T cells among recipient peripheral blood mononuclear cells was the definition used for donor T cell macrochimerism. After intestinal transplantation, graft-versus-host and host-versus-graft alloreactive T cell clones were followed in the graft, circulation and bone marrow using bulk TCR-beta CDR3 sequencing.

CDR1 SNHLY and CDR2 FYNNEI are derived from the germline V gene. V is cut back by 2 bases and J by 1 base, with 4 bases in the junction unmatched. The CDR3 numbers 15 residues from cysteine through phenylalanine. Just CDR3 DNA is preserved here, 45 bases in frame from base 1. Concerning this clone itself: Its specific antigen is unknown. The sample holds no much larger clone one base away, and base qualities are not on file.

The library was produced with the immunoSEQ multiplex PCR assay. For most patients, high-throughput TCR-beta CDR3 sequencing of genomic DNA was performed by Adaptive Biotechnologies. For the original study's pipeline: TCR sequencing data were retrieved from Adaptive's ImmunoSEQ software for more than 15 patients, whereas three other patients were processed with MiXCR and VDJtools. CDR3 nucleotide sequences shared between donor and recipient were removed because the origin of such sequences could not be assigned. To count as alloreactive, a clone needed at least 2-fold expansion over unstimulated cells and a minimum CFSE-low frequency of 0.002% (template counts) or 0.001% (read counts). Clones detected in sequenced pre-transplant spleen, lymph node, or MLR CFSE-low populations of the donor or recipient were defined as mappable. The cumulative frequency of alloreactive clones was calculated as a percentage of all sequences, weighted by copy number. Drawn from immuneACCESS, this table holds only the in-frame rearrangements with V and J called that TCRdb kept. Clones are partly lost; checked studies trace under half to an unresolved V gene and leave the rest unexplained. Clonal size and the V and J genes are those of that table, whereas D and trimming came from the DNA. In all, the sample holds fewer than 75,000 clones, and roughly 90% of those were seen once. The top ten constitute less than 2% of the sample.

In the first month after transplant, blood samples were collected up to 4 times, and after that at least monthly when available. Overall study outcomes, separate from this receptor: Early after transplant, peak levels of circulating GvH clones were associated with declines in HvG clones. GvH clones were found in recipient bone marrow, and some of the GvH clones appeared earlier in ileal mucosa or blood, which is consistent with an intestinal mucosal origin. In the allografts of patients with donor T cell macrochimerism, GvH to HvG T cell clonal ratios were high. The conclusions were limited by the relatively low number and heterogeneity of the intestinal transplant patients.

The sequence was collected from a human patient who received an intestinal transplant, so some T cells may come from the graft donor. The sequence links TRBV2 to TRBJ2-5, and TRBD2 matches 7 of the central bases. This sample comprised PBMCs, obtained 26 days after transplant. The CDR3 has the sequence CASSEPSGLQETQYF. The sequenced DNA: TGTGCCAGCAGTGAACCTAGCGGACTCCAAGAGACCCAGTACTTC.